Below are 18 T cell receptor beta chains sequenced from a single sample in a study of cytomegalovirus exposure and HLA in healthy donors (dated 2017 in TCRdb). Library generation was performed with the immunoSEQ multiplex PCR assay. For the multiplex PCR, a mixture combining 60 forward primers for TCR Vbeta segments and 13 reverse primers for TCR Jbeta segments was used. In TCRdb, the immuneACCESS table is reduced to in-frame sequences with V and J assigned. These tables do not hold every clone; where another copy was compared, an unresolved V gene accounts for under half, and the others remain unexplained. Counted in this sample were approximately 150,000 clones; roughly four fifths of them appeared once. Jointly, the top ten make up around 1.5% of the sample. The sample was PBMCs. These receptors were collected from a man aged 35 to 55 in good health and CMV-seronegative.

A few counts support this clone. The chain combines TRBV5-1 with TRBJ2-7; 10 bases match TRBD2. Germline values: CDR1 SGHRS, CDR2 YFSETQ. Losses at the gene ends were 4 bases for V and 5 bases for J; bases not matched to a gene: 12. The CDR3 has 16 residues. The chain's CDR3 is CASSRDAGTSAHEQYF. The CDR3, as DNA: TGCGCCAGCAGCCGAGATGCCGGGACTAGCGCCCACGAGCAGTACTTC. Full variable domain (outside the CDR3, taken from reference TRBV5-1 and TRBJ2-7): KAGVTQTPRYLIKTRGQQVTLSCSPISGHRSVSWYQQTPGQGLQFLFEYFSETQRNKGNFPGRFSGRQFSNSRSEMNVSTLELGDSALYLCASSRDAGTSAHEQYFGPGTRLTVT.

This clone was seen a few times. The V gene is TRBV7-3, the J gene TRBJ2-3; TRBD2 is a possible D gene (6 bases). Germline CDR1 reads SGHTA; CDR2 reads FQGTGA. This CDR3 has 16 residues. The V end lost 0 bases, the J end lost 2 bases, and 12 bases lay between the germline ends. The CDR3 loop reads CASSLTVGGFTDTQYF. The CDR3 region has the DNA TGTGCCAGCAGCTTAACGGTGGGAGGATTCACAGATACGCAGTATTTT.

This sequence joins TRBV5-6 and TRBJ2-7; maybe TRBD1 (6 bases). The CDR3 is 17 residues long. Between the trimmed V and J ends, which lost 4 bases and 6 bases, there was a span of 26 bases. Germline CDR1 SGHDT, CDR2 YYEEEE. The CDR3 DNA sequence: TGTGCCAGCAGCGCTCTGACTCGGACAGATGAAACCCGCGAGCAGTACTTC. It is translated as CASSALTRTDETREQYF.

The gene calls are TRBV2 and TRBJ2-5; the match to TRBD1 covers 8 bases. Germline V gene sequence: CDR1 SNHLY, CDR2 FYNNEI. The CDR3 sequence is 14 residues long. Trimming cost V 1 base and J 4 bases; bases outside gene matches: 2. The DNA of the CDR3 is TGTGCCAGCAGTGAAGATACAGGGGGAGAGACCCAGTACTTC. Its protein product is CASSEDTGGETQYF.

This clone occurred a few times. The V and J genes are TRBV9 and TRBJ2-3; 8 positions agree with TRBD2. V trimming: 3 bases; J trimming: 6 bases; junction bases outside the gene matches: 18. Germline V gene lookup returns CDR1 SGDLS and CDR2 YYNGEE. The CDR3 is made up of 18 amino acids. The CDR3, as DNA: TGTGCCAGCAGCGATAGTACGGAACTAGCGGTCCAACAGGATACGCAGTATTTT. Translation gives CASSDSTELAVQQDTQYF.

The chain employs TRBV6-1 and TRBJ1-1, with TRBD1 identical over 8 bases. V was pared by 5 bases and J by 3 bases, with 5 bases of the junction left unmatched. Looked up from germline, CDR1 is MNHNS and CDR2 is SASEGT. The CDR3 runs to 14 residues. Here the CDR3 reads CASSSRGHDTEAFF. CDR3 in DNA: TGTGCCAGCAGTTCCAGGGGGCACGACACTGAAGCTTTCTTT.

This chain links TRBV30 with TRBJ1-4; a possible D gene is TRBD1 (5 bases). V gave up 3 bases and J gave up 6 bases, with 11 bases separating them. Germline CDR1 GTSNPN, CDR2 SVGIG (reference sequence). The CDR3 totals 13 residues. The CDR3: CAWREAGYEKLFF. Here the CDR3 DNA reads TGTGCCTGGAGAGAAGCAGGGTATGAAAAACTGTTTTTT. The full variable domain, rest sourced from reference TRBV30 and TRBJ1-4, is SQTIHQWPATLVQPVGSPLSLECTVEGTSNPNLYWYRQAAGRGLQLLFYSVGIGQISSEVPQNLSASRPQDRQFILSSKKLLLSDSGFYLCAWREAGYEKLFFGSGTQLSVL.

This clone appeared a single time. The rearrangement joins TRBV7-9 to TRBJ2-1; D not certain. V lost 11 bases and J lost 0, with 17 bases in between. The germline V gene encodes CDR1 SEHNR and CDR2 FQNEAQ (reference sequence). CDR3 length: 15 amino acids. The CDR3 reads CAVLGAPPSYNEQFF. CDR3 DNA: TGTGCCGTTCTAGGAGCGCCTCCCTCCTACAATGAGCAGTTCTTC.

The chain has TRBV9 and TRBJ1-2; a weak D match, TRBD1 (6 bases). V was pared by 6 bases and J by 8 bases, with 20 bases between. The CDR3 has 14 amino acids. Germline CDR1 is SGDLS and CDR2 is YYNGEE. CDR3 region: CASTQGPNLYGYTF. The CDR3 DNA reads TGTGCCAGCACCCAGGGGCCCAACCTCTACGGCTACACCTTC.

With regard to this clone: An end of the junction does not agree with germline; a read error may underlie this. V gene TRBV7-2 combines with J gene TRBJ2-7; TRBD2 matches at 7 bases. CDR1 SGHTA and CDR2 FQGNSA come from the germline V gene. The CDR3 runs 14 residues. The CDR3 is CASSLVVASGLLNF. As DNA, the CDR3 is TGTGCCAGCAGCTTAGTTGTGGCTAGCGGCCTGTTGAACTTC.

The chain recombines TRBV9 with TRBJ2-1; D uncertain. The CDR3 has 13 residues. CDR1 and CDR2 (germline): SGDLS, YYNGEE. The ends were cut back, 0 bases at V and 6 bases at J, with 7 bases in the middle. This chain's CDR3 is CASSVGGLNEQFF. DNA for the CDR3: TGTGCCAGCAGCGTAGGAGGTCTCAATGAGCAGTTCTTC.

The V and J genes are TRBV30 and TRBJ2-5, with a possible D match to TRBD1 (5 bases). V gave up 2 bases and J gave up 5 bases, with 12 bases separating them. The CDR3 has 13 residues. Germline CDR1 GTSNPN, CDR2 SVGIG (reference sequence). The CDR3 loop reads CAWSRPGFETQYF. CDR3 DNA: TGTGCCTGGAGTCGGCCAGGGTTCGAGACCCAGTACTTC.

The chain links TRBV5-1 to TRBJ2-1, with a weak D call TRBD2 (8 bases). Germline loops: CDR1 SGHRS, CDR2 YFSETQ. Trimming pared 2 bases from V and 6 bases from J, leaving 24 bases between. The CDR3 length is 18 residues. CDR3 nucleotides: TGCGCCAGCAGCTTATCCGGGACTAGGGCAAGGGGGCGCAATGAGCAGTTCTTC. Its translation: CASSLSGTRARGRNEQFF.

This clone was picked up a small number of times. The J gene is TRBJ2-3, the V gene TRBV5-6; 9 positions agree with TRBD2. The trim removed 3 bases at V and 0 bases at J, leaving 5 bases unmatched. The V gene's germline CDR1 is SGHDT and CDR2 YYEEEE. This CDR3 has 16 amino acids. For the CDR3, the DNA is TGTGCCAGCAGCTGGGGGGGACTAGCCAGCACAGATACGCAGTATTTT. It encodes CASSWGGLASTDTQYF.

The chain couples TRBV11-2 to TRBJ1-5; 9 bases align to TRBD1. Trimming at V came to 3 bases and at J to 7 bases, leaving 1 base not matched to a gene. The germline V gene encodes CDR1 SGHAT and CDR2 FQNNGV. This CDR3 comprises 13 residues. CDR3 in DNA: TGTGCCAGCAGCTTTACAGGGGGCCAGCCCCAGCATTTT. This codes for CASSFTGGQPQHF.

The CDR3 nucleotides read TGTGCCAGCAGCGACATAGTGGGAGGGGGGGAGACCCAGTACTTC. Residues: CASSDIVGGGETQYF. This chain joins TRBV2 and TRBJ2-5; D perhaps matches TRBD2 (7 bases). Germline lookup yields CDR1 SNHLY and CDR2 FYNNEI. This CDR3 has 15 amino acids. Trimming removed 6 bases at V and 5 bases at J, with 19 bases between.

CDR3 in amino acids: CASRPIPGVRGETQYF. CDR3 DNA: TGTGCCAGCAGACCCATCCCAGGGGTTCGGGGAGAGACCCAGTACTTC. The V gene is TRBV7-9, the J gene TRBJ2-5; tentatively, D is TRBD1 (6 bases). Germline V CDR1 and CDR2: SEHNR, FQNEAQ (reference sequence). CDR3 length: 16 residues. The V end lost 6 bases, the J end lost 4 bases, and 21 bases lay between the germline ends. Variable domain in full (rest from reference TRBV7-9 and TRBJ2-5): DTGVSQNPRHKITKRGQNVTFRCDPISEHNRLYWYRQTLGQGPEFLTYFQNEAQLEKSRLLSDRFSAERPKGSFSTLEIQRTEQGDSAMYLCASRPIPGVRGETQYFGPGTRLLVL.

This chain links TRBV5-6 with TRBJ2-2, with TRBD1 matching over 7 bases. V was clipped by 2 bases and J by 3 bases; unmatched bases: 4. CDR1 is SGHDT and CDR2 is YYEEEE in the germline V gene. The CDR3 contains 15 residues. The CDR3 nucleotides are TGTGCCAGCAGCTTCCGACAGGGATACACCGGGGAGCTGTTTTTT. Translation gives CASSFRQGYTGELFF. Full variable domain (remainder filled in from reference TRBV5-6 and TRBJ2-2): DAGVTQSPTHLIKTRGQQVTLRCSPKSGHDTVSWYQQALGQGPQFIFQYYEEEERQRGNFPDRFSGHQFPNYSSELNVNALLLGDSALYLCASSFRQGYTGELFFGEGSRLTVL.